This T cell receptor (beta chain) was retrieved from a study of blood T cells in healthy people across ages. Findings of the study overall: Lack of knowledge of donor CMV status possibly confounded expanded clonotype changes. More naive CD4+ cells and higher diversity marked long-lived donors relative to aged donors.

It was with a sample-barcoded 5' primer and a J-beta primer mix that a second PCR of roughly 7 to 12 cycles was run. No fewer than 3 million CDR3-containing paired-end reads came from each sample. TCRdb processed the 5' RACE reads anew with MiXCR; each CDR3 protein has one entry. The sample contains over 550,000 distinct CDR3 sequences, less than 35% of which appear only once. With each sample, at least 5.5 micrograms of total RNA were extracted. About this clonotype itself: Its cognate antigen is unknown. This could be a read error, since a much larger clone is one nucleotide away.

This receptor was obtained from an elderly woman in good health. Sequenced material: blood.

DNA of the CDR3: TGTGCCAGCGGCTTGGAAACAGGGGAGGGCTACACCTTC. Its translation is CASGLETGEGYTF. V usage is TRBV5-4 and J usage is TRBJ1-2, with 7 bases matching TRBD1. CDR1 SGHNT and CDR2 YYREEE come from the germline V gene (reference sequence). The length of the CDR3 is 13 residues.